This T cell receptor beta chain was captured by sequencing in a study of cytomegalovirus exposure and HLA in healthy donors. About this clone: The target antigen is unknown.

Primers included in the PCR were 60 Vbeta and 13 Jbeta primers. Libraries were prepared by immunoSEQ multiplex PCR; TCRdb keeps only in-frame clonotypes and omits some of them. The sample holds roughly 180,000 clones, just under 80% seen once. Study results and caveats: Highly shared sequence variants in one cluster were likely a sequencing artifact. Most of the CMV-associated TCR beta chains (in a later analysis) appeared to be HLA-restricted.

The V end was cut by 4 bases, the J end by 1 base, with 8 bases between. The germline gives CDR1 SGHDN, CDR2 FVKESK. The CDR3 covers 15 residues. Sequenced sample: PBMCs. The receptor's source is a man aged 25 to 40 in good health and CMV-seronegative. V is TRBV14 and J is TRBJ2-6; D unresolved. The CDR3 DNA reads TGTGCCAGCAGCCCGATCGGGTCTGGGGCCAACGTCCTGACTTTC. Amino acid sequence: CASSPIGSGANVLTF.